The 7 T cell receptor beta chains below come from one sample, sequenced in a study of cytomegalovirus exposure and HLA in healthy donors. PCR primers comprised 60 Vbeta and 13 Jbeta primers. Sequenced by immunoSEQ multiplex PCR; TCRdb stores in-frame clones only, minus some. The sample shows fewer than 50,000 clones, 60% to 70% of them seen only once. Source material: PBMCs. Receptor source: a man in his 60s in good health and CMV-seropositive.

The chain links TRBV25-1 to TRBJ1-1; D is ambiguous. The CDR3 totals 15 residues. Trimming took off 4 bases at V and 1 base at J, with 13 bases between the two ends. Per germline, CDR1 MGHDK and CDR2 SYGVNS. The CDR3 bases are TGTGCCAGCAGTGTCTCAGGAAAGTGGAACACTGAAGCTTTCTTT. Translating it yields CASSVSGKWNTEAFF.

This rearrangement joins TRBV7-2 to TRBJ2-3; TRBD2 matches at 8 bases. This CDR3 region has 14 residues. The germline CDR1 and CDR2 sequences are SGHTA and FQGNSA. V was pared by 2 bases and J by 9 bases, with 7 bases of the junction left unmatched. CDR3 protein: CASSLQAGAQTQYF. The CDR3 DNA is TGTGCCAGCAGCTTACAAGCGGGAGCGCAAACGCAGTATTTT.

This clone was detected only a few times. The chain joins TRBV2 to TRBJ1-1; D remains ambiguous. CDR3 length: 13 amino acids. Trimming removed 6 bases at V and 1 base at J, with 9 bases between. Germline CDR1 reads SNHLY; CDR2 reads FYNNEI. CDR3 DNA sequence: TGTGCCAGCAGCCTGGCTCCGAACACTGAAGCTTTCTTT. Its translation is CASSLAPNTEAFF.

The gene calls are TRBV4-3 and TRBJ2-7, with no clear D. The CDR3 runs 13 residues. Trimming shortened V by 4 bases and J by 6 bases, and 13 bases separated the two germline ends. Looked up from germline, CDR1 is LGHNA and CDR2 is YSLEER. The CDR3 here is CASSPSLGSEQYF. The CDR3 DNA sequence: TGCGCCAGCAGCCCCTCTCTAGGATCCGAGCAGTACTTC.

There are a few counts of this clone. The chain uses TRBV19 and TRBJ2-5, with 7 bases aligning to TRBD2. This CDR3 has 15 amino acids. Germline V gene sequence: CDR1 LNHDA, CDR2 SQIVND (reference sequence). Trimming took 6 bases from V and 4 from J; bases not matched to a gene: 11. CDR3 amino acids: CASSALSSGRETQYF. CDR3 DNA sequence: TGTGCCAGTAGCGCCCTCTCTAGCGGAAGAGAGACCCAGTACTTC.

V and J are TRBV27 and TRBJ2-5; 7 bases line up with TRBD2. Looked up from germline, CDR1 is MNHEY and CDR2 is SMNVEV (reference sequence). With 5 bases clipped from V and 4 bases from J, the junction kept 7 bases outside the gene matches. This CDR3 contains 14 residues. Here the CDR3 reads CASSAGTTRETQYF. The CDR3 DNA reads as TGTGCCAGCAGTGCCGGGACTACGAGAGAGACCCAGTACTTC.

The chain joins TRBV7-9 to TRBJ2-1, with 10 bases lining up with TRBD2. V lost 5 bases and J lost 6; bases outside the gene matches: 7. Germline loops: CDR1 SEHNR, CDR2 FQNEAQ (reference sequence). The CDR3 sequence is 15 residues long. The CDR3 DNA sequence: TGTGCCAGCAGCGCACTAGCGGGGTCTCCCAATGAGCAGTTCTTC. The encoded protein is CASSALAGSPNEQFF.